This is a list of T cell receptor beta chains from one sample in a study of blood T cell repertoires in COVID-19. Sequencing used immunoSEQ multiplex PCR; TCRdb keeps in-frame clones, though not all of them. Of roughly 300,000 clones detected, over 70% appear once; the ten largest clones hold 1.5%. The sample was peripheral blood. The origin of the receptors is a woman in her thirties or forties who had recovered from COVID-19. Both conserved end residues are part of each CDR3. Each record gives: V gene, D gene, CDR3 protein. A D gene is named only where the DNA matches it firmly.

V: TRBV28; D: TRBD2; CDR3: CASSPAGGQADTQYF
V: TRBV27; D: NA; CDR3: CASSLGSQKETQYF
V: TRBV2; D: NA; CDR3: CASSARAEAFF
V: TRBV6-6; D: NA; CDR3: CASSYAQGNSPLHF
V: TRBV6-5; D: NA; CDR3: CASKKVQGIYGYTF
V: TRBV6-2/TRBV6-3; D: NA; CDR3: CASSARGGNEQYF
V: TRBV7-9; D: NA; CDR3: CASSLVGYAGEQYF
V: TRBV19; D: NA; CDR3: CATTRGSHYGYTF
V: TRBV7-2; D: NA; CDR3: CASSLNGLSLRYGYTF
V: TRBV10-3; D: NA; CDR3: CAIGVRGGEAFF
V: TRBV2; D: NA; CDR3: CASSWEGYLYGYTF
V: TRBV4-1; D: TRBD1; CDR3: CASSQEWGQGGLFF
V: TRBV10-3; D: NA; CDR3: CAISRGSEETQYF
V: TRBV7-2; D: TRBD1; CDR3: CASSSPGQGGETQYF
V: TRBV7-6; D: NA; CDR3: CASSLGLALYNEQFF
V: TRBV7-9; D: NA; CDR3: CASSLGGTYTEAFF
V: TRBV27; D: TRBD1; CDR3: CASSWWTGKEQYF
V: TRBV15; D: NA; CDR3: CATSRGNRDTGRNTEAFF
V: TRBV2; D: NA; CDR3: CASSEEGSTEAFF
V: TRBV6-2/TRBV6-3; D: TRBD2; CDR3: CASSPGTSGDTQYF
V: TRBV4-1; D: TRBD2; CDR3: CASSQDPAGGRGSYEQYF
V: TRBV27; D: TRBD1; CDR3: CASSLFRTGNEQFF
V: TRBV5-1; D: TRBD1; CDR3: CASSGTGGLSGNTIYF
V: TRBV10-3; D: TRBD2; CDR3: CAIRGLAADTQYF
V: TRBV5-1; D: TRBD2; CDR3: CASSLEGRETQYF
V: TRBV18; D: TRBD1; CDR3: CASSRTQGAAYGYTF
V: TRBV7-2; D: TRBD1; CDR3: CASSLAVQGAVFYGYTF
V: TRBV3-1/TRBV3-2; D: TRBD2; CDR3: CASSLGLAGTEQYF
V: TRBV19; D: NA; CDR3: CASSYQTNEKLFF
V: TRBV2; D: NA; CDR3: CASSLGPYQPQHF
V: TRBV5-1; D: NA; CDR3: CASSSGPTMNTEAFF
V: TRBV5-1; D: NA; CDR3: CASSLGASSDTQYF
V: TRBV2; D: TRBD1; CDR3: CASSDRQGGQPQHF
V: TRBV5-1; D: NA; CDR3: CASSLEAGSTEAFF
V: TRBV29-1; D: NA; CDR3: CSAGQSLGYTF
V: TRBV3-1/TRBV3-2; D: NA; CDR3: CASSASGDTQYF
V: TRBV5-5; D: TRBD1; CDR3: CASRYTGGTEAFF
V: TRBV7-9; D: TRBD1; CDR3: CASSLDRQGGQPQHF
V: TRBV9; D: TRBD1; CDR3: CASSEDRGNTIYF
V: TRBV6-5; D: NA; CDR3: CASSPWTSDSYEQYF
V: TRBV30; D: NA; CDR3: CAWSVRLNNQPQHF
V: TRBV4-1; D: TRBD2; CDR3: CASSQLNPLAGTDTQYF
V: TRBV5-4; D: NA; CDR3: CASSFTGTEAFF
V: TRBV5-1; D: NA; CDR3: CARRGPRGGGGEQYF
V: TRBV5-1; D: TRBD1; CDR3: CASSFRDRGLGIGSYEQYF
V: TRBV19; D: NA; CDR3: CASSIRGWNEAFF
V: TRBV5-1; D: NA; CDR3: CASSLGLLTTDTQYF
V: TRBV30; D: NA; CDR3: CAWSVLWGDSPLHF
V: TRBV24-1; D: TRBD1; CDR3: CATSDPGQGKETQYF
V: TRBV21-1; D: NA; CDR3: CASSNYPSAGQTYEQYF
V: TRBV6-5; D: NA; CDR3: CASSYSAIGEKLFF